This T cell receptor (beta chain) was found in a study of shared T cell receptors in the human thymus. Generated by immunoSEQ multiplex PCR, the TCRdb table keeps only in-frame clones and is missing some. The data show 630,000 or so clones, around 87% seen once. These same data were also listed under a study on human thymus T cells. This second report adds: It was healthy Finnish infants having corrective surgery for congenital heart defects who were the donors. Related work found strong thymic repertoire overlap between unrelated individuals.

Sequencing used thymocytes. This sequence was found in a boy in the first two years of life with a congenital heart defect.

CDR3 loop: CASSQDPQGHQPQHF. DNA for the CDR3: TGCGCCAGCAGCCAAGATCCACAGGGACATCAGCCCCAGCATTTT. V usage is TRBV4-3 and J usage is TRBJ1-5; tentatively, D is TRBD1 (6 bases). CDR3 length equals 15 residues. Germline loops: CDR1 LGHNA, CDR2 YSLEER. Trimming took off 0 bases at V and 5 bases at J, with 11 bases between the two ends.